Below, 26 T cell receptor beta chains from the same sample are listed, as sequenced in a study of blood T cells in healthy people across ages. A second PCR, run for roughly 7 to 11 cycles, used a sample-barcoded 5' primer plus a J-beta primer mix. From the 5' RACE reads, TCRdb called clonotypes with MiXCR, one entry per CDR3 protein. The data hold about 780,000 distinct CDR3 sequences, with roughly 24% observed a single time. The same sample was also studied in work on T cells of mothers and their children.

Sequences were obtained from blood. The source is a boy between 10 and 17 years old in good health.

In its sample, this clonotype was seen a few times. The chain is built from TRBV20-1 and TRBJ1-4; D call uncertain. CDR1 is DFQATT, CDR2 SNEGSKA, per germline (reference sequence). V lost 5 bases to trimming and J lost 0 bases, with 10 bases between them. This CDR3 comprises 14 residues. As DNA, the CDR3 is TGCAGTGCTCCTAAGCCTGCAACTAATGAAAAACTGTTTTTT. Translation gives CSAPKPATNEKLFF.

This clonotype was counted many times. The chain links TRBV25-1 to TRBJ2-7, with D uncertain. The germline gives CDR1 MGHDK, CDR2 SYGVNS. The V end was cut by 1 base, the J end by 3 bases, with 7 bases between. This CDR3 has 13 amino acids. The CDR3 nucleotides are TGTGCCAGCAGTGAATCCCCGTACTACGAGCAGTACTTC. Its protein is CASSESPYYEQYF.

This clonotype came up a few times. The chain couples TRBV10-2 to TRBJ2-5; maybe TRBD2 (6 bases). The CDR3 extends over 11 amino acids. V was pared by 6 bases and J by 11 bases, with 13 bases between. Per the germline V gene, CDR1 is WSHSY and CDR2 is SAAADI. This chain's CDR3 is CASSPGLRQYF. CDR3 nucleotides: TGCGCCAGCAGCCCGGGACTGCGGCAGTACTTC.

The CDR3 coding sequence is TGTGCCAGCAGTACGACCTTAGCGGGGGGACGACCCTACGAGCAGTACTTC. Translation gives CASSTTLAGGRPYEQYF. V usage is TRBV6-1 and J usage is TRBJ2-7; 10 positions match TRBD2. The length of the CDR3 is 17 residues. Germline-derived CDR1 and CDR2 are MNHNS and SASEGT. V lost 5 bases to trimming and J lost 2 bases; unmatched junction nucleotides: 12.

The table lists this clonotype with a few counts. This chain joins TRBV13 and TRBJ2-4, with a weak D call TRBD1 (5 bases). V lost 0 bases to trimming and J lost 7 bases, with 10 bases between them. The CDR3 contains 14 residues. The germline V gene encodes CDR1 PRHDT and CDR2 FYEKMQ (reference sequence). In nucleotides, the CDR3 is TGTGCCAGCAGCTTAGGGGACATCGGTAACATTCAGTACTTC. Translation: CASSLGDIGNIQYF.

A few counts support this clonotype. The gene calls are TRBV20-1 and TRBJ2-5; tentatively, D is TRBD1 (6 bases). The end of the DNA fits TRBJ2-7 better, so the J call may be wrong. The CDR3 covers 15 residues. Germline loops: CDR1 DFQATT, CDR2 SNEGSKA (reference sequence). The CDR3 reads CSARIRGSVSYEQYF. Written as DNA, the CDR3 is TGCAGTGCTAGGATAAGGGGGTCGGTCTCCTACGAGCAGTACTTC.

The chain recombines TRBV2 with TRBJ1-1; D gene unclear. This CDR3 spans 12 amino acids. In germline, CDR1 is SNHLY, CDR2 FYNNEI. V lost 7 bases and J 4 bases, leaving 10 bases between the germline ends. The CDR3 bases are TGTGCCAGCAAGGACTCGGGCACTGAAGCTTTCTTT. Its translation: CASKDSGTEAFF.

The gene calls are TRBV29-1 and TRBJ1-2; no reliable D call. CDR1 is SQVTM and CDR2 is ANQGSEA in the germline V gene. CDR3 length: 12 residues. Trimming pared 4 bases from V and 8 bases from J, leaving 14 bases between. CDR3: CSVATTRGGYTF. The DNA of the CDR3 is TGCAGCGTTGCAACGACGCGCGGGGGCTACACCTTC.

This chain links TRBV20-1 with TRBJ2-5, with D possibly called TRBD1 or TRBD2 (6 bases each). The CDR3 runs 12 residues. Trimming took off 7 bases at V and 5 bases at J, with 14 bases between the two ends. Germline assignment: CDR1 DFQATT and CDR2 SNEGSKA (reference sequence). The CDR3 DNA is TGCAGTGGGAGGGGGGTTCAGGAGACCCAGTACTTC. It translates to CSGRGVQETQYF.

This clonotype occurred a few times. The genes are TRBV11-2 and TRBJ2-5; 11 bases line up with TRBD2. Germline V CDR1 and CDR2: SGHAT, FQNNGV. V shed 3 bases and J 0 bases; nucleotides not matched to a gene: 6. CDR3 length equals 17 residues. DNA for the CDR3: TGTGCCAGCAGCTTTCCCTCTAGCGGGGGGAACCAAGAGACCCAGTACTTC. This sequence encodes CASSFPSSGGNQETQYF.

The rearrangement joins TRBV20-1 to TRBJ2-3; 14 bases line up with TRBD2. The length of the CDR3 is 18 residues. Trimming took 1 base from V and 2 from J; bases not matched to a gene: 8. The germline V gene encodes CDR1 DFQATT and CDR2 SNEGSKA (reference sequence). For the CDR3, the DNA is TGCAGTGCTAGAGCCCCCGGACTAGCGGGGGGACTCACAGATACGCAGTATTTT. Its translation is CSARAPGLAGGLTDTQYF.

The chain uses TRBV5-1 and TRBJ2-1; 13 bases line up with TRBD2. The DNA end is more similar to TRBJ2-7, so the J call may be wrong. The length of the CDR3 is 15 residues. The germline V gene has CDR1 SGHRS and CDR2 YFSETQ. The chain's CDR3 is CASSLTSGRYNEQYF. CDR3 DNA: TGCGCCAGCAGCCTGACTAGCGGGAGGTACAATGAGCAGTACTTC.

This clonotype showed up just a few times. The V call is TRBV13, the J call TRBJ1-2; 9 bases map to TRBD1. V dropped 5 bases and J dropped 6; count of bases not matched to a gene: 4. The germline V gene has CDR1 PRHDT and CDR2 FYEKMQ (reference sequence). The CDR3 covers 13 residues. In DNA form, the CDR3 reads TGTGCCAGCAGCACCGGGACAGGGAATGGCTACACCTTC. Protein: CASSTGTGNGYTF.

The J gene is TRBJ2-3, the V gene TRBV6-2 or TRBV6-3; TRBD1 or TRBD2 may be the D gene (6 bases each). Trimming took 2 bases from V and 2 from J, leaving 14 bases between them. CDR1 is MNHEY and CDR2 is SVGEGT in the germline V gene. The length of the CDR3 is 16 residues. CDR3 nucleotides: TGTGCCAGCAGTTACGCTTGGGGGGCACCCACAGATACGCAGTATTTT. This sequence encodes CASSYAWGAPTDTQYF.

This clonotype showed up just a few times. J is TRBJ1-6 and V is TRBV28; D is perhaps TRBD1 (5 bases). CDR3 length: 16 amino acids. Germline V gene sequence: CDR1 MDHEN, CDR2 SYDVKM. Trimming pared 4 bases from V and 7 bases from J, leaving 17 bases between. The CDR3 DNA reads as TGTGCCAGCAGTTCTATCAGGCCGGGACGGAATTCACCCCTCCACTTT. It translates to CASSSIRPGRNSPLHF.

This clonotype was recorded at least ten times. J is TRBJ1-1 and V is TRBV24-1; D call uncertain. The germline V gene encodes CDR1 KGHDR and CDR2 SFDVKD. Trimming removed 2 bases at V and 0 bases at J, with 9 bases between. CDR3 length: 15 amino acids. CDR3 in DNA: TGTGCCACCAGTGATTCTGACAAGATGAACACTGAAGCTTTCTTT. This gives the protein CATSDSDKMNTEAFF.

The gene calls are TRBV3-1 and TRBJ2-5; no clear D gene. V was cut by 0 bases and J by 5 bases, with 10 bases left in between. This CDR3 region has 14 residues. Germline V gene sequence: CDR1 LGHDT, CDR2 YNNKEL (reference sequence). The CDR3 sequence is CASSQDLQRETQYF. As DNA, the CDR3 is TGTGCCAGCAGCCAAGATTTGCAGAGGGAGACCCAGTACTTC.

There are a few counts of this clonotype. V and J are TRBV29-1 and TRBJ2-1; no firm D call. This CDR3 is built from 15 residues. Germline assignment: CDR1 SQVTM and CDR2 ANQGSEA. Trimming took 0 bases from V and 0 from J, leaving 9 bases between them. CDR3 sequence (DNA): TGCAGCGTTGAAGATGAACAGAGCTCCTACAATGAGCAGTTCTTC. The encoded protein is CSVEDEQSSYNEQFF.

On this clonotype: The conserved final phenylalanine or tryptophan is absent from the CDR3, which likely points to a read error. The V and J genes are TRBV18 and TRBJ1-1; D is possibly TRBD1 (5 bases). CDR3 length equals 14 residues. Per germline, CDR1 KGHSH and CDR2 LQKENI. Between the trimmed V and J ends, which lost 4 bases and 5 bases, there was a span of 14 bases. The CDR3 protein is CASSLGTGGTEAFL. The CDR3 bases are TGTGCCAGCTCACTCGGGACGGGCGGAACTGAAGCTTTCTTG.

This clonotype was detected a few times. The rearrangement uses TRBV12-3 or TRBV12-4 and TRBJ1-2; tentatively, D is TRBD1 (5 bases). The CDR3 is made up of 13 amino acids. Trimming took 4 bases from V and 2 from J, leaving 8 bases between them. The CDR3: CASSSWGNYGYTF. For the CDR3, the DNA is TGTGCCAGCAGTTCGTGGGGGAACTATGGCTACACCTTC.

V and J are TRBV5-6 and TRBJ2-5; TRBD1 aligns across 7 bases. This CDR3 is 15 amino acids long. Germline CDR1 reads SGHDT; CDR2 reads YYEEEE. The V segment lost 0 bases and the J segment 2 bases; nucleotides outside the gene matches: 4. The CDR3 nucleotides read TGTGCCAGCAGCTTGGAACAGGGGATTCAAGAGACCCAGTACTTC. As protein: CASSLEQGIQETQYF. Full variable domain (rest looked up from reference TRBV5-6 and TRBJ2-5): DAGVTQSPTHLIKTRGQQVTLRCSPKSGHDTVSWYQQALGQGPQFIFQYYEEEERQRGNFPDRFSGHQFPNYSSELNVNALLLGDSALYLCASSLEQGIQETQYFGPGTRLLVL.

J is TRBJ2-7 and V is TRBV6-2 or TRBV6-3; perhaps D is TRBD1 or TRBD2 (5 bases each). There are 13 residues in the CDR3. CDR1 is MNHEY, CDR2 SVGEGT, per germline. The V end was cut by 0 bases, the J end by 3 bases, with 6 bases between. DNA of the CDR3: TGTGCCAGCAGTTACTCGGGGGTCTACGAGCAGTACTTC. Translating gives CASSYSGVYEQYF.

This clonotype has more than one count but fewer than ten. The chain carries TRBV6-6 and TRBJ1-3; D not certain. There are 14 residues in the CDR3. Germline V gene lookup returns CDR1 MNHNY and CDR2 SVGAGI (reference sequence). V lost 8 bases, J lost 0 bases, and 11 bases lay in between. CDR3 sequence (DNA): TGTGCCAGCGCGAGCGTTCCCTCTGGAAACACCATATATTTT. Translated: CASASVPSGNTIYF.

In this sample, this clonotype turned up many times. The CDR3 is CASSLRDREETQYF. In DNA form, the CDR3 reads TGTGCCAGCAGCCTCCGGGACAGAGAAGAGACCCAGTACTTC. This chain connects TRBV5-4 to TRBJ2-5, with 7 bases lining up with TRBD1. Germline V gene sequence: CDR1 SGHNT, CDR2 YYREEE (reference sequence). V was pared by 4 bases and J by 3 bases, with 6 bases of the junction left unmatched. This CDR3 contains 14 residues.

This rearrangement joins TRBV5-1 to TRBJ2-2, with a tentative D call TRBD1 (6 bases). The CDR3 is 13 residues long. Germline V gives CDR1 SGHRS, CDR2 YFSETQ. The V and J ends lost 4 bases and 8 bases respectively, with 12 bases between them. The chain's CDR3 is CASSIGQPGELFF. The CDR3 DNA reads as TGCGCCAGCAGCATTGGACAGCCTGGGGAGCTGTTTTTT.

This clonotype came up many times. This chain connects TRBV7-3 to TRBJ2-5, with 11 bases matching TRBD2. CDR1 SGHTA and CDR2 FQGTGA come from the germline V gene. J was trimmed by 4 bases and V by 6 bases; bases with no gene match: 7. CDR3 length equals 15 residues. The CDR3: CASSFSGGAGETQYF. The CDR3 DNA follows: TGTGCCAGCAGTTTTAGCGGGGGGGCAGGAGAGACCCAGTACTTC.